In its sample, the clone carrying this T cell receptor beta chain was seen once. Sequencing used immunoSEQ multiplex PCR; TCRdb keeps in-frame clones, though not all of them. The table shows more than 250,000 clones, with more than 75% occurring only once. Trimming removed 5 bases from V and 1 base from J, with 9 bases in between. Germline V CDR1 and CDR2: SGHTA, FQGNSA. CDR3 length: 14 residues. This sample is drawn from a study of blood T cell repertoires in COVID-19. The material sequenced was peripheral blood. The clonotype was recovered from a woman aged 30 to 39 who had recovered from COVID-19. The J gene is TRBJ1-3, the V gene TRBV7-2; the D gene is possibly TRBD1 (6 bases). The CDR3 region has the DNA TGTGCCAGCAGCCAACAGGGTTCTGGAAACACCATATATTTT. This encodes CASSQQGSGNTIYF.